This record concerns one T cell receptor (beta chain) sequence. Its specificity is not known. The record originates from a study of cytomegalovirus exposure and HLA in healthy donors. Study findings and constraints: Among the most significant clusters, several appeared linked to common viral pathogens in a later analysis. A later analysis linked a missense DCLRE1C variant to TCR beta V- and J-gene trimming.

Germline V CDR1 and CDR2: SNHLY, FYNNEI. The length of the CDR3 is 12 residues. Unmatched junction bases numbered 4, after V lost 7 bases and J lost 9 bases. Both 60 Vbeta primers and 13 Jbeta primers went into the PCR. Authors' processing steps: Later analysis identified some 80 million unique TCR beta chains, approximately 11 million shared. Clones were sequenced by immunoSEQ multiplex PCR, and TCRdb holds only the in-frame ones, with some missing. V and J calls and clone size are copied from that table; D and trimming were computed from the DNA. The sample records roughly 150,000 clones, around 75% being singletons.

This chain uses TRBV2 with TRBJ2-4; 9 bases are shared with TRBD2. Sequencing was carried out using PBMCs. The receptor's source is a man younger than 35 in good health and CMV-seropositive. CDR3 residues: CASTGLAGIQYF. The CDR3 DNA sequence: TGTGCCAGCACGGGACTAGCTGGCATTCAGTACTTC.